This T cell receptor beta chain is drawn from a study of CD8 T cells in ankylosing spondylitis. Points on this clonotype: The antigen remains unidentified.

MiXCR, run by TCRdb on the 5' RACE reads, gives a single entry per CDR3 protein. The table has about 360,000 distinct CDR3 sequences, about 15% seen once. CDR3 length: 18 residues. Trimming took 5 bases from V and 1 from J; bases not matched to a gene: 13. Study conclusions and caveats: Researchers report that disease-linked clones proved CD8+ and relatively rare in peripheral blood.

The clonotype was recovered from a male donor with ankylosing spondylitis or in good health (not recorded which). This rearrangement joins TRBV12-3 or TRBV12-4 to TRBJ2-5; the match to TRBD1 covers 10 bases. The specimen was blood, either unsorted or a sorted T cell fraction (not recorded which). The CDR3 DNA follows: TGTGCCAGCAGTCCCTGGACAGGGGGGCGACGCGGCCAAGAGACCCAGTACTTC. The encoded protein is CASSPWTGGRRGQETQYF.